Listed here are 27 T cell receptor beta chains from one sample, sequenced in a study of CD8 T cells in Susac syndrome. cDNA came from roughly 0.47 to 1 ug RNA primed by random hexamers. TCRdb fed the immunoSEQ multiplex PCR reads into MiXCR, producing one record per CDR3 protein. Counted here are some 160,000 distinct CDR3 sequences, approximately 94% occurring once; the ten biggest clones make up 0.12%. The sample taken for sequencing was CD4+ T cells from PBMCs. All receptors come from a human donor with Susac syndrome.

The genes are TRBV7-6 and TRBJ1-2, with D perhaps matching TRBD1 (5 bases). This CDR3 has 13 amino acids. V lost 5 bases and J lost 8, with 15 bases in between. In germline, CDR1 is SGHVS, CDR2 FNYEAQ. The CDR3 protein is CASSPSDTWGYTF. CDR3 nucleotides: TGTGCCAGCAGCCCGTCGGACACGTGGGGCTACACCTTC.

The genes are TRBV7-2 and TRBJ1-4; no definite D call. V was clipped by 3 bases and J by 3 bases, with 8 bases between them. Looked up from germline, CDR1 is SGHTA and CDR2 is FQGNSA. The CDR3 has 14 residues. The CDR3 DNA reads TGTGCCAGCAGCTTTAACTCAGCTAATGAAAAACTGTTTTTT. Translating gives CASSFNSANEKLFF.

The CDR3 sequence is CSARDSVASIDTQYF. CDR3 DNA: TGCAGTGCTAGAGATTCCGTGGCTAGTATAGATACGCAGTATTTT. This chain uses TRBV20-1 with TRBJ2-3; D not certain. V was shortened by 0 bases and J by 5 bases, with 15 bases between the two germline ends. The CDR3 loop spans 15 amino acids. Per germline, CDR1 DFQATT and CDR2 SNEGSKA (reference sequence).

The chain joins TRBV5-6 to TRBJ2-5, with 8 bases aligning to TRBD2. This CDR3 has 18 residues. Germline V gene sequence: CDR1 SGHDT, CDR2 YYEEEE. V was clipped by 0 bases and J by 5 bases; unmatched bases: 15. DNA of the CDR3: TGTGCCAGCAGCTTGGGCCCCGCCCCCGCGGGGGGTCGGGAGACCCAGTACTTC. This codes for CASSLGPAPAGGRETQYF.

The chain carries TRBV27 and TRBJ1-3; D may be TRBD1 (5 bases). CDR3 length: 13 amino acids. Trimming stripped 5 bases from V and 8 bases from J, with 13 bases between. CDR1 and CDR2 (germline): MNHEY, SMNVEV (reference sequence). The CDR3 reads CASSPRGRDTIYF. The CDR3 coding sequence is TGTGCCAGCAGTCCTCGGGGGAGAGACACCATATATTTT.

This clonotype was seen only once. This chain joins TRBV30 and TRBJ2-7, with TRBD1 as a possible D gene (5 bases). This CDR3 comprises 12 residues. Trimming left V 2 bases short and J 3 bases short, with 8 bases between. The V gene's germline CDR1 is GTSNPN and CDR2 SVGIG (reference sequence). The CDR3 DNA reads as TGTGCCTGGAGTACAGGCGACTACGAGCAGTACTTC. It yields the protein CAWSTGDYEQYF.

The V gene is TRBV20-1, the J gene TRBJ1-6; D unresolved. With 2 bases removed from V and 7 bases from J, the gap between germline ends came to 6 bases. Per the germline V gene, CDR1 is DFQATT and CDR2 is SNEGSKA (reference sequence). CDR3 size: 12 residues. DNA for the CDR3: TGCAGTGCTAGAAACCCAAATTCACCCCTCCACTTT. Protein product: CSARNPNSPLHF.

CDR3 protein: CASSPKDRGYGYTF. The CDR3 DNA is TGTGCCAGCTCACCAAAGGACAGGGGATATGGCTACACCTTC. This chain links TRBV18 with TRBJ1-2, with 9 nucleotides matching TRBD1. Germline trimming cut 2 bases from V and 5 bases from J; bases unmatched to any gene: 3. CDR3 length: 14 residues. Germline V lookup: CDR1 KGHSH, CDR2 LQKENI.

CDR3: CASSRQGAGTGELFF. For the CDR3, the DNA is TGTGCCAGCAGCAGGCAGGGGGCGGGCACCGGGGAGCTGTTTTTT. The chain carries TRBV6-6 and TRBJ2-2; 8 positions agree with TRBD1. Germline values: CDR1 MNHNY, CDR2 SVGAGI (reference sequence). CDR3 size: 15 residues. Germline trimming cut 6 bases from V and 4 bases from J; bases unmatched to any gene: 7.

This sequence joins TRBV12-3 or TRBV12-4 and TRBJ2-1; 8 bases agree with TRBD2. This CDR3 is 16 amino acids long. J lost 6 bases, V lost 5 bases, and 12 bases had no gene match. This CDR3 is CASSKVPSGLGNEQFF. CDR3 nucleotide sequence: TGTGCCAGCAGTAAGGTTCCTAGCGGGTTAGGCAATGAGCAGTTCTTC.

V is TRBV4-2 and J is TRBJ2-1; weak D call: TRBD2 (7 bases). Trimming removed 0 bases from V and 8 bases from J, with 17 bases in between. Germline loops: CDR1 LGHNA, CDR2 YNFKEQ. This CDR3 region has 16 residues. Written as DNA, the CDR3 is TGTGCCAGCAGCCAAGATGGAACGGGGGGCCTCGATGAGCAGTTCTTC. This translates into CASSQDGTGGLDEQFF.

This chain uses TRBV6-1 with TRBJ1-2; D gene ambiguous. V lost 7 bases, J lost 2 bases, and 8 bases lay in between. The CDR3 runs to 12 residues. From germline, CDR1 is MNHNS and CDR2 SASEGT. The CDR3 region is CASKASNYGYTF. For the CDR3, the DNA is TGTGCCAGCAAGGCAAGCAACTATGGCTACACCTTC.

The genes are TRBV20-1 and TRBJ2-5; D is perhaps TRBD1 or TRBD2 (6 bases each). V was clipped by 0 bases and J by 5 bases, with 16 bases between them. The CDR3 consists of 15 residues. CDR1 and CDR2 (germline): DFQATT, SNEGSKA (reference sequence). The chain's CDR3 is CSAREPTSRGETQYF. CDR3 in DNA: TGCAGTGCTAGAGAGCCAACTAGCAGGGGCGAGACCCAGTACTTC.

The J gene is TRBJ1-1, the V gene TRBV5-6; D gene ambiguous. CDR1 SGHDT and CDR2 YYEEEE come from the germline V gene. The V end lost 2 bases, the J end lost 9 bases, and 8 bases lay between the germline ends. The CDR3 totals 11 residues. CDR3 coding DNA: TGTGCCAGCAGCTTAGCCGAGCAAGCTTTCTTT. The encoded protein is CASSLAEQAFF.

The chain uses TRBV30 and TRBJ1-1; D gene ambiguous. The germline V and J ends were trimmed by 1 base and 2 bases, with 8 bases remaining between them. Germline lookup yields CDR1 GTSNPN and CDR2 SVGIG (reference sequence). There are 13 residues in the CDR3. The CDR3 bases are TGTGCCTGGAGTGGGTCGTCCAACACTGAAGCTTTCTTT. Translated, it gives CAWSGSSNTEAFF.

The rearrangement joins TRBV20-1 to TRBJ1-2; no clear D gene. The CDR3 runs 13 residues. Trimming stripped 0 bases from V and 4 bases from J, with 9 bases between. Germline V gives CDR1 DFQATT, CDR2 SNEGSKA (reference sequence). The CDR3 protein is CSARDPVVYGYTF. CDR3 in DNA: TGCAGTGCTAGAGACCCGGTTGTCTATGGCTACACCTTC.

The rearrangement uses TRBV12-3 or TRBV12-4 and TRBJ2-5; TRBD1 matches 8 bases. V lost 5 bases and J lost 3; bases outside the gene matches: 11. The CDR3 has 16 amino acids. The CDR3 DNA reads TGTGCCAGCAGTGAGACCGGGACAGGAATAAAAGAGACCCAGTACTTC. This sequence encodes CASSETGTGIKETQYF.

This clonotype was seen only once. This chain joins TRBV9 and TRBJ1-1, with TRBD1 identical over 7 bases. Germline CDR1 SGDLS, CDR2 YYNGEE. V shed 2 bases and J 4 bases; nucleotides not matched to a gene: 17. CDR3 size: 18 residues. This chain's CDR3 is CASSVEEGRQGRSTEAFF. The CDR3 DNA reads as TGTGCCAGCAGCGTCGAAGAGGGGAGACAGGGTCGGAGCACTGAAGCTTTCTTT.

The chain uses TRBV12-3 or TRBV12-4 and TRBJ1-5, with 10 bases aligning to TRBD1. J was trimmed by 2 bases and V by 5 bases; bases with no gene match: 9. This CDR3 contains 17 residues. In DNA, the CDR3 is TGTGCCAGCAGTCCGGGGACAGGGGCTGGAGGCAATCAGCCCCAGCATTTT. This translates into CASSPGTGAGGNQPQHF.

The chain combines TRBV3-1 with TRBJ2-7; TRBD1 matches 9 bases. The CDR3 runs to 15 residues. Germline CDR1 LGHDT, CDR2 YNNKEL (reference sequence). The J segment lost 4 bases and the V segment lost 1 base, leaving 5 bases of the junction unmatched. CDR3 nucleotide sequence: TGTGCCAGCAGCCAAGGACAGGGACAGGGTTACGAGCAGTACTTC. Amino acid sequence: CASSQGQGQGYEQYF.

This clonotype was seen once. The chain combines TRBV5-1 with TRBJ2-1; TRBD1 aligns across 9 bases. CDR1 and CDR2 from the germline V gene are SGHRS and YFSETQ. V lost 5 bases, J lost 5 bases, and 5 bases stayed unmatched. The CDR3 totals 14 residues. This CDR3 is CASRQQGADNEQFF. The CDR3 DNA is TGCGCCAGCAGACAACAGGGGGCGGACAATGAGCAGTTCTTC.

The CDR3 here is CASSVDGSNQPQHF. The CDR3 nucleotides read TGTGCCAGCAGCGTAGACGGAAGCAATCAGCCCCAGCATTTT. The chain has TRBV9 and TRBJ1-5; D is unclear. Deletions cut 0 bases from V and 1 base from J, with 5 bases between. The CDR3 extends over 14 amino acids. The germline CDR1 and CDR2 sequences are SGDLS and YYNGEE.

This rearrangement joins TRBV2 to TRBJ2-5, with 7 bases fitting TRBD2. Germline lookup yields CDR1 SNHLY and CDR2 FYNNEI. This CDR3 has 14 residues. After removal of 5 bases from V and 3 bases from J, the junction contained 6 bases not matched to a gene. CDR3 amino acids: CASSYQGGEETQYF. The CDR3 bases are TGTGCCAGCAGTTATCAGGGAGGGGAAGAGACCCAGTACTTC.

CDR3 sequence: CASSRQVTRGETQYF. CDR3 DNA: TGTGCCAGCAGCCGACAAGTCACCCGCGGAGAGACCCAGTACTTC. The rearrangement links TRBV13 to TRBJ2-5; no firm D call. V was shortened by 5 bases and J by 4 bases, with 17 bases between the two germline ends. The CDR3 has 15 residues. Germline CDR1 PRHDT, CDR2 FYEKMQ (reference sequence). Full variable domain (missing parts from reference TRBV13 and TRBJ2-5): AAGVIQSPRHLIKEKRETATLKCYPIPRHDTVYWYQQGPGQDPQFLISFYEKMQSDKGSIPDRFSAQQFSDYHSELNMSSLELGDSALYFCASSRQVTRGETQYFGPGTRLLVL.

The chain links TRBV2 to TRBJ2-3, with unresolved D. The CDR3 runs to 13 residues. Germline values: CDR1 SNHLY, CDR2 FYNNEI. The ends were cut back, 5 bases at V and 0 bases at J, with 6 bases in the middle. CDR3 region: CASSQDSTDTQYF. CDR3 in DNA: TGTGCCAGCAGTCAGGACAGCACAGATACGCAGTATTTT.

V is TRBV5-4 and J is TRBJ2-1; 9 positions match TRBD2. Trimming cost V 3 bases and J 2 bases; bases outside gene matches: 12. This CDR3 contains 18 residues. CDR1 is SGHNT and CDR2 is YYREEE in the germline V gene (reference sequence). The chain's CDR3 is CASSSRTSLAGPYNEQFF. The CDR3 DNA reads TGTGCCAGCAGCTCCAGAACCTCGCTAGCGGGGCCCTACAATGAGCAGTTCTTC. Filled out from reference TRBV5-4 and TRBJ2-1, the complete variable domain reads ETGVTQSPTHLIKTRGQQVTLRCSSQSGHNTVSWYQQALGQGPQFIFQYYREEENGRGNFPPRFSGLQFPNYSSELNVNALELDDSALYLCASSSRTSLAGPYNEQFFGPGTRLTVL.

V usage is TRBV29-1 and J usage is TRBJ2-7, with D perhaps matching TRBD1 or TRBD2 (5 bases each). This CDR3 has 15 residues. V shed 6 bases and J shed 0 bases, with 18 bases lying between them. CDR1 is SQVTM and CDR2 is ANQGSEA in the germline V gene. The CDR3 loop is CSVARGRDPSYEQYF. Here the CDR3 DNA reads TGCAGCGTCGCGAGGGGCCGAGATCCCTCCTACGAGCAGTACTTC.